The 23 T cell receptor beta chains listed next were all sequenced from one sample in a study of shared clonotypes between healthy human individuals. Some clones are missing from TCRdb's copy, which holds only in-frame ones; the method was immunoSEQ multiplex PCR. This table holds 2 million to 2.5 million clones, nearly 97% found once. Material for sequencing was naive CD4+ T cells sorted from blood. Subset of the sample: CD45RA+ positively selected. The receptor source for this set is a young man in good health.

The gene calls are TRBV7-2 and TRBJ1-2; 7 bases fit TRBD1. CDR1 and CDR2 from the germline V gene are SGHTA and FQGNSA. V shed 5 bases and J 0 bases; nucleotides not matched to a gene: 6. The CDR3 sequence is 15 residues long. Written as DNA, the CDR3 is TGTGCCAGCAGCCGACAGGGATACTCTAACTATGGCTACACCTTC. Protein product: CASSRQGYSNYGYTF.

This clone has just one count. This rearrangement joins TRBV10-2 to TRBJ1-2; 9 bases are a match to TRBD1. The CDR3 length is 14 residues. V lost 5 bases and J lost 0; bases outside the gene matches: 1. CDR1 WSHSY and CDR2 SAAADI come from the germline V gene. The CDR3 here is CASSWTGANYGYTF. DNA of the CDR3: TGCGCCAGCAGTTGGACAGGGGCTAACTATGGCTACACCTTC.

V and J are TRBV7-9 and TRBJ2-3, with TRBD2 as a possible D gene (7 bases). The CDR3 sequence is 15 residues long. The V and J ends lost 2 bases and 4 bases respectively, with 13 bases between them. Germline CDR1 and CDR2: SEHNR and FQNEAQ (reference sequence). The DNA for the CDR3 is TGTGCCAGCAGCTTACTGGGGGGGCACCCAGATACGCAGTATTTT. This sequence encodes CASSLLGGHPDTQYF.

The rearrangement uses TRBV4-1 and TRBJ1-4; no firm D call. Germline CDR1 is MGHRA and CDR2 is YSYEKL. This CDR3 region has 12 residues. The V end lost 0 bases, the J end lost 12 bases, and 8 bases lay between the germline ends. CDR3 loop: CASSQEVGELFF. DNA for the CDR3: TGCGCCAGCAGCCAAGAGGTTGGCGAACTGTTTTTT.

Worth noting for this clone: The sample carries other DNA sequences with the same CDR3. J is TRBJ2-1 and V is TRBV4-1; TRBD2 might be the D (5 bases). V was pared by 0 bases and J by 1 base, with 13 bases between. Germline CDR1 reads MGHRA; CDR2 reads YSYEKL. The CDR3 is 17 residues long. The CDR3 coding sequence is TGCGCCAGCAGCCAAGATCAGGCAGGAGGATCCTACAATGAGCAGTTCTTC. Its protein product is CASSQDQAGGSYNEQFF.

As for this clone: The sample holds other DNA sequences that translate to the same CDR3. The chain employs TRBV7-9 and TRBJ1-1; D unclear. The CDR3 is 13 residues long. CDR1 is SEHNR, CDR2 FQNEAQ, per germline (reference sequence). V shed 2 bases and J shed 4 bases, with 8 bases lying between them. The CDR3 loop is CASSLSLGTEAFF. The CDR3 nucleotides read TGTGCCAGCAGCTTAAGCTTGGGCACTGAAGCTTTCTTT.

The chain links TRBV9 to TRBJ2-1; either TRBD1 or TRBD2 may supply D (5 bases each). The germline V gene has CDR1 SGDLS and CDR2 YYNGEE. Trimming left V 3 bases short and J 9 bases short, with 13 bases between. The CDR3 is 13 amino acids. The CDR3 region has the DNA TGTGCCAGCAGCGCCCTCGGGGCGGGTGAGCAGTTCTTC. Residues: CASSALGAGEQFF.

The gene calls are TRBV7-8 and TRBJ2-7, with TRBD1 matching over 8 bases. CDR1 is SGHVS, CDR2 FQNEAQ, per germline. V shed 5 bases and J 3 bases; nucleotides not matched to a gene: 9. The CDR3 totals 15 residues. The CDR3, as DNA: TGTGCCAGCAGCGATATTGGACAGGGAAACTACGAGCAGTACTTC. Protein: CASSDIGQGNYEQYF.

The chain employs TRBV28 and TRBJ1-6; the D is unclear. V was pared by 1 base and J by 14 bases, with 9 bases between. The V gene's germline CDR1 is MDHEN and CDR2 SYDVKM. The CDR3 consists of 12 residues. The CDR3 nucleotides are TGTGCCAGCAGTTTATCGAGTGGGGCCCTCCACTTT. This codes for CASSLSSGALHF.

As concerns this clone: The sample contains more than one DNA sequence encoding this CDR3. This chain connects TRBV2 to TRBJ1-5; D remains ambiguous. Germline CDR1 SNHLY, CDR2 FYNNEI. The V end was cut by 4 bases, the J end by 7 bases, with 5 bases between. This CDR3 spans 11 amino acids. CDR3 amino acids: CASSVGQPQHF. The DNA for the CDR3 is TGTGCCAGCAGTGTCGGACAGCCCCAGCATTTT.

The rearrangement uses TRBV5-1 and TRBJ1-5; tentative D call: TRBD1 (5 bases). The germline V gene encodes CDR1 SGHRS and CDR2 YFSETQ. The germline V and J ends were trimmed by 7 bases and 3 bases, with 11 bases remaining between them. The CDR3 loop spans 13 amino acids. CDR3 coding DNA: TGCGCCAGCCCTGACAGATTCAATCAGCCCCAGCATTTT. Protein: CASPDRFNQPQHF.

This chain's CDR3 is CASSLEVRPYEQYF. CDR3 nucleotides: TGCGCCAGCAGCTTGGAAGTCAGACCTTACGAGCAGTACTTC. The chain has TRBV5-1 and TRBJ2-7; D uncertain. Germline V gene lookup returns CDR1 SGHRS and CDR2 YFSETQ. The CDR3 runs 14 residues. V was trimmed by 0 bases and J by 4 bases, leaving 11 bases between them.

The chain is built from TRBV2 and TRBJ2-6; a possible D gene is TRBD2 (5 bases). The CDR3 totals 15 residues. V shed 8 bases and J shed 0 bases, with 11 bases lying between them. From germline, CDR1 is SNHLY and CDR2 FYNNEI. The CDR3, as DNA: TGTGCCAGCCGTAACGAGGGCTCTGGGGCCAACGTCCTGACTTTC. Its protein is CASRNEGSGANVLTF. The full variable domain, in which reference TRBV2 and TRBJ2-6 provide the parts outside the CDR3, is EPEVTQTPSHQVTQMGQEVILRCVPISNHLYFYWYRQILGQKVEFLVSFYNNEISEKSEIFDDQFSVERPDGSNFTLKIRSTKLEDSAMYFCASRNEGSGANVLTFGAGSRLTVL.

This chain connects TRBV6-1 to TRBJ1-4, with TRBD1 as a possible D gene (6 bases). This CDR3 region has 14 residues. CDR1 MNHNS and CDR2 SASEGT come from the germline V gene. The ends were cut back, 3 bases at V and 8 bases at J, with 13 bases in the middle. The CDR3 DNA is TGTGCCAGCAGTGAGACAGGTAGTAACGAAAAACTGTTTTTT. It specifies CASSETGSNEKLFF.

This sequence joins TRBV4-3 and TRBJ2-5; 8 nucleotides agree with TRBD1. The CDR3 consists of 16 residues. The germline CDR1 and CDR2 sequences are LGHNA and YSLEER. The trim removed 4 bases at V and 4 bases at J, leaving 11 bases unmatched. For the CDR3, the DNA is TGCGCCAGCAGCCTCTATACAGGGGGTGGAATAGAGACCCAGTACTTC. Residues: CASSLYTGGGIETQYF.

The chain combines TRBV7-9 with TRBJ2-2, with TRBD1 matching 8 bases. CDR3 length equals 15 residues. V dropped 5 bases and J dropped 4; count of bases not matched to a gene: 6. Germline V gene sequence: CDR1 SEHNR, CDR2 FQNEAQ (reference sequence). CDR3 amino acids: CASSRDRGGTGELFF. CDR3 coding DNA: TGTGCCAGCAGCCGCGACAGGGGCGGCACCGGGGAGCTGTTTTTT. The variable domain in full, with the rest retrieved from reference TRBV7-9 and TRBJ2-2, is DTGVSQNPRHKITKRGQNVTFRCDPISEHNRLYWYRQTLGQGPEFLTYFQNEAQLEKSRLLSDRFSAERPKGSFSTLEIQRTEQGDSAMYLCASSRDRGGTGELFFGEGSRLTVL.

The chain combines TRBV15 with TRBJ2-7, with TRBD1 identical over 7 bases. V was clipped by 1 base and J by 2 bases; unmatched bases: 8. CDR1 and CDR2 (germline): LNHNV, YYDKDF (reference sequence). The CDR3 covers 16 residues. CDR3 amino acids: CATSRAKGQTTYEQYF. The CDR3 coding sequence is TGTGCCACCAGCAGAGCTAAGGGACAGACAACCTACGAGCAGTACTTC. The full variable domain, rest sourced from reference TRBV15 and TRBJ2-7, is DAMVIQNPRYQVTQFGKPVTLSCSQTLNHNVMYWYQQKSSQAPKLLFHYYDKDFNNEADTPDNFQSRRPNTSFCFLDIRSPGLGDTAMYLCATSRAKGQTTYEQYFGPGTRLTVT.

The chain recombines TRBV11-2 with TRBJ2-1; a weak D match, TRBD1 (5 bases). This CDR3 comprises 14 residues. The germline gives CDR1 SGHAT, CDR2 FQNNGV. Trimming pared 3 bases from V and 8 bases from J, leaving 14 bases between. For the CDR3, the DNA is TGTGCCAGCAGCTTTTCTAGGGGCTTTGATGAGCAGTTCTTC. Its protein product is CASSFSRGFDEQFF.

Regarding this clone: At the DNA level, this CDR3 is encoded by other sequences in the same sample as well. The V gene is TRBV28, the J gene TRBJ2-1; D ambiguous. Trimming cost V 2 bases and J 6 bases, with 5 bases left between them. Germline V gives CDR1 MDHEN, CDR2 SYDVKM. The CDR3 has 12 amino acids. CDR3 sequence: CASSLRVNEQFF. In nucleotides, the CDR3 is TGTGCCAGCAGTTTAAGGGTCAATGAGCAGTTCTTC.

V gene TRBV21-1 combines with J gene TRBJ2-7; TRBD1, as called in the table, went unchecked against the DNA. TRBV21-1 is marked as a pseudogene. There are 15 residues in the CDR3. The CDR3 DNA reads as TGTGCCAGCAGCGCTTCCGGGACAGACTCCTACGAGCAGTACTTC. As protein: CASSASGTDSYEQYF.

This chain uses TRBV7-9 with TRBJ2-1; 8 nucleotides agree with TRBD2. CDR1 and CDR2 from the germline V gene are SEHNR and FQNEAQ (reference sequence). The ends lost 3 bases at V and 8 bases at J; junction bases unmatched: 9. The CDR3 is 15 amino acids. The CDR3: CASSFGAGGFHEQFF. In nucleotides, the CDR3 is TGTGCCAGCAGCTTCGGGGCGGGAGGTTTTCATGAGCAGTTCTTC. The variable domain in full, completed from reference TRBV7-9 and TRBJ2-1, reads DTGVSQNPRHKITKRGQNVTFRCDPISEHNRLYWYRQTLGQGPEFLTYFQNEAQLEKSRLLSDRFSAERPKGSFSTLEIQRTEQGDSAMYLCASSFGAGGFHEQFFGPGTRLTVL.

CDR3 sequence (DNA): TGTGCCAGCAGGGGCGGGATTAACACTGAAGCTTTCTTT. This translates into CASRGGINTEAFF. V is TRBV28 and J is TRBJ1-1; D gene uncertain. V was shortened by 6 bases and J by 2 bases, with 10 bases between the two germline ends. This CDR3 comprises 13 residues. Per germline, CDR1 MDHEN and CDR2 SYDVKM.

V usage is TRBV6-1 and J usage is TRBJ1-3; D unresolved. CDR3 length: 14 amino acids. In germline, CDR1 is MNHNS, CDR2 SASEGT. Trimming pared 7 bases from V and 0 bases from J, leaving 10 bases between. The CDR3 DNA follows: TGTGCCAGCAACGGGAGTCCCTCTGGAAACACCATATATTTT. This gives the protein CASNGSPSGNTIYF.